These 15 T cell receptor beta chains came from one sample sequenced in a study of human T cells and chemical hapten exposure (dated by TCRdb to the early 2020s). Sample time point, as interpreted from the label and publication: patch test 3, about 24 weeks after DPC sensitization. What the treatment or condition label conveys for this sample: therapeutic diphenylcyclopropenone sensitization with weekly scalp DPC. Library preparation was by RACE. TCRdb shows the sequencer as NextSeq 500. TCRdb trimmed public reads at Q25 via fastp, called clones via MiXCR and kept in-frame beta chains. Here each entry gathers all rows of one CDR3 protein and keeps the most common genes and DNA. For this sample there are about 84,000 distinct CDR3 sequences; 11% appear just once. In total, the top ten clones hold roughly 3.7% of the sample. The sample was whole blood, taken in connection with sensitization to the hapten diphenylcyclopropenone (DPC). These receptors were collected from a woman aged 50 to 60 with alopecia areata. Some clones in this sample may be carry-over from other donors' samples.

This clonotype was counted ten times or more. This sequence joins TRBV5-4 and TRBJ2-7; 7 nucleotides line up with TRBD1. V lost 5 bases to trimming and J lost 8 bases; unmatched junction nucleotides: 10. In germline, CDR1 is SGHNT, CDR2 YYREEE (reference sequence). The CDR3 length is 13 residues. CDR3 sequence reads: CASSRDSSGKQYF. CDR3 DNA: TGTGCCAGCAGTCGGGACAGCTCTGGAAAGCAGTACTTC.

Here the CDR3 reads CSVQARLAASTDTQYF. As DNA, the CDR3 is TGCAGCGTCCAAGCCCGACTAGCGGCTAGCACAGATACGCAGTATTTT. The chain combines TRBV29-1 with TRBJ2-3; 9 nucleotides align to TRBD2. CDR3 size: 16 residues. V lost 6 bases to trimming and J lost 0 bases; unmatched junction nucleotides: 10. Germline loops: CDR1 SQVTM, CDR2 ANQGSEA.

This clonotype was picked up many times. The chain links TRBV7-9 to TRBJ2-2; no definite D call. V lost 1 base, J lost 7 bases, and 7 bases lay in between. Germline CDR1 is SEHNR and CDR2 is FQNEAQ (reference sequence). This CDR3 is 13 amino acids long. CDR3 in amino acids: CASSLGRNGELFF. The DNA for the CDR3 is TGTGCCAGCAGCTTAGGTCGGAACGGGGAGCTGTTTTTT.

This sequence joins TRBV3-1 and TRBJ2-7, with 10 bases aligning to TRBD2. Trimming removed 2 bases from V and 12 bases from J; junction bases left unmatched: 7. Germline V CDR1 and CDR2: LGHDT, YNNKEL (reference sequence). CDR3 size: 13 residues. Written as DNA, the CDR3 is TGTGCCAGCAGCCAAACAGTACTAGCGGGATTGTACTTC. Its protein is CASSQTVLAGLYF.

The chain employs TRBV18 and TRBJ1-2, with D uncertain. The V gene's germline CDR1 is KGHSH and CDR2 LQKENI. This CDR3 has 14 amino acids. V was clipped by 3 bases and J by 2 bases, with 10 bases between them. The CDR3 sequence: CASSPQDANYGYTF. CDR3 nucleotides: TGTGCCAGCTCACCCCAGGACGCCAACTATGGCTACACCTTC.

This clonotype was found many times. CDR3 sequence reads: CASRNPGHPAYEQYF. The CDR3 bases are TGTGCCAGCAGAAACCCGGGACATCCCGCCTACGAGCAGTACTTC. The chain joins TRBV6-5 to TRBJ2-7; a weak D match, TRBD1 (6 bases). The CDR3 extends over 15 amino acids. The V end lost 6 bases, the J end lost 2 bases, and 17 bases lay between the germline ends. Germline assignment: CDR1 MNHEY and CDR2 SVGAGI.

This clonotype occurred many times. This chain joins TRBV7-9 and TRBJ1-1; the D gene is possibly TRBD1 (5 bases). Trimming cost V 1 base and J 1 base, with 7 bases left between them. The CDR3 runs 14 residues. The germline CDR1 and CDR2 sequences are SEHNR and FQNEAQ (reference sequence). The CDR3 reads CASSLVQGNTEAFF. CDR3 coding DNA: TGTGCCAGCAGCTTAGTGCAGGGGAACACTGAAGCTTTCTTT.

This clonotype appeared a few times. The chain uses TRBV7-9 and TRBJ1-5, with no clear D. Looked up from germline, CDR1 is SEHNR and CDR2 is FQNEAQ (reference sequence). With 1 base removed from V and 2 bases from J, the gap between germline ends came to 9 bases. The CDR3 has 15 residues. The CDR3 here is CASSLGSWGNQPQHF. The DNA of the CDR3 is TGTGCCAGCAGCTTAGGGTCATGGGGCAATCAGCCCCAGCATTTT.

This clonotype was counted only a few times. V usage is TRBV27 and J usage is TRBJ1-5; D not certain. The CDR3 length is 15 residues. The V end was cut by 3 bases, the J end by 0 bases, with 9 bases between. The V gene's germline CDR1 is MNHEY and CDR2 SMNVEV (reference sequence). The CDR3: CASSFEGNSNQPQHF. CDR3 coding DNA: TGTGCCAGCAGTTTTGAAGGTAATAGCAATCAGCCCCAGCATTTT.

In its sample, this clonotype was seen many times. The chain is built from TRBV6-2 or TRBV6-3 and TRBJ2-5; D ambiguous. CDR3 length: 13 amino acids. Trimming cost V 4 bases and J 7 bases, with 13 bases left between them. Germline V lookup: CDR1 MNHEY, CDR2 SVGEGT. The CDR3 loop is CASSWGTPGTQYF. The CDR3 coding sequence is TGTGCCAGCAGTTGGGGAACTCCGGGGACCCAGTACTTC.

This clonotype was observed at least ten times. The V and J genes are TRBV29-1 and TRBJ2-1; 9 bases align to TRBD2. The CDR3 has 14 residues. Germline CDR1 reads SQVTM; CDR2 reads ANQGSEA. V lost 4 bases and J lost 8; bases outside the gene matches: 9. The CDR3 DNA is TGCAGCGTTGTCCTTAGCGGGAGAAGTGATGAGCAGTTCTTC. It specifies CSVVLSGRSDEQFF.

In this sample, this clonotype turned up many times. The V gene is TRBV12-3 or TRBV12-4, the J gene TRBJ1-5, with D hard to call. V dropped 3 bases and J dropped 4 bases, with 7 bases sitting between them. There are 13 residues in the CDR3. CDR3 coding DNA: TGTGCCAGCAGTTTCCGGAAAAATCAGCCCCAGCATTTT. The encoded protein is CASSFRKNQPQHF.

This clonotype was counted between two and nine times. This chain joins TRBV29-1 and TRBJ1-5; D is perhaps TRBD1 (6 bases). CDR3 length: 12 amino acids. Looked up from germline, CDR1 is SQVTM and CDR2 is ANQGSEA. Trimming shortened V by 4 bases and J by 10 bases, and 14 bases separated the two germline ends. The CDR3 loop reads CSVGDRMGPQHF. The CDR3 nucleotides are TGCAGCGTTGGTGACAGGATGGGTCCCCAGCATTTT.

This clonotype appeared many times. The chain combines TRBV24-1 with TRBJ1-4, with D possibly being TRBD1 (6 bases). From germline, CDR1 is KGHDR and CDR2 SFDVKD. V was clipped by 7 bases and J by 0 bases, with 14 bases between them. The CDR3 sequence is 16 residues long. As DNA, the CDR3 is TGTGCCACCAGCGCCGGACAGCTTTCAACTAATGAAAAACTGTTTTTT. Translated: CATSAGQLSTNEKLFF.

This clonotype appeared a few times. This sequence joins TRBV15 and TRBJ2-2; D call uncertain. V lost 1 base and J lost 2, with 11 bases in between. The CDR3 is 16 amino acids. CDR1 and CDR2 from the germline V gene are LNHNV and YYDKDF (reference sequence). As DNA, the CDR3 is TGTGCCACCAGCAGAGCCCCGGGTGCAAACACCGGGGAGCTGTTTTTT. Its protein product is CATSRAPGANTGELFF.